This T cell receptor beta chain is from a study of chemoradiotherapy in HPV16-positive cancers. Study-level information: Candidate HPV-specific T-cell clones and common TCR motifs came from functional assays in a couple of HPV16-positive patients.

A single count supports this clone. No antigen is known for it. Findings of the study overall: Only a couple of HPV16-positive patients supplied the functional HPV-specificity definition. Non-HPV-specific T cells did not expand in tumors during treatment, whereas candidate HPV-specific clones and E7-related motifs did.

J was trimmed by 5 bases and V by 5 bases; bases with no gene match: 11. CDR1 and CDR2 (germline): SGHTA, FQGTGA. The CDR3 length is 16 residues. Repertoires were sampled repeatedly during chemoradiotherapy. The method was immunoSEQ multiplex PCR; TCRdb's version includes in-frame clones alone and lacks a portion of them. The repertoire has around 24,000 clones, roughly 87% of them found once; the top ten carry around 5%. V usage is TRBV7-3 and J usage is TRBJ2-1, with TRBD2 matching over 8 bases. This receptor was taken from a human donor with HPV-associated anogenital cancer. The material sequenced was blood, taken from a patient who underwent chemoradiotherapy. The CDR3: CASSRFGTRGDNEQFF. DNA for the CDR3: TGTGCCAGCAGCCGCTTCGGGACTAGGGGCGACAATGAGCAGTTCTTC.